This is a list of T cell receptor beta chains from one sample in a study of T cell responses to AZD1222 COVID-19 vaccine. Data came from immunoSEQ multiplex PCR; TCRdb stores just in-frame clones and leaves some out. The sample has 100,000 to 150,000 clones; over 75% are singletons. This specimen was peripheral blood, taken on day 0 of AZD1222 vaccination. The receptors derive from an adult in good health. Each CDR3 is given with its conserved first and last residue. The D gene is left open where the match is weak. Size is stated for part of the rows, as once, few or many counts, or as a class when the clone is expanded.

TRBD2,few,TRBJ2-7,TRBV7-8,CASSFLAGAYEQYF,TGTGCCAGCAGCTTTCTAGCGGGAGCCTACGAGCAGTACTTC
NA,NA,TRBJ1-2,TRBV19,CASSAGPGSYTF,TGTGCCAGTAGTGCCGGACCGGGGAGCTACACCTTC
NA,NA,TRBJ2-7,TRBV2,CASSERESSYEQYF,TGTGCCAGCAGTGAACGGGAGAGCTCCTACGAGCAGTACTTC
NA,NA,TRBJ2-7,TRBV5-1,CASSLDPSSYEQYF,TGCGCCAGCAGCTTGGATCCTAGCTCCTACGAGCAGTACTTC
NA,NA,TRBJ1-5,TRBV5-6,CASSFGRASQPQHF,TGTGCCAGCAGCTTCGGCAGGGCCAGTCAGCCCCAGCATTTT
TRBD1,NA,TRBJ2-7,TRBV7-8,CASSLGRQGREQYF,TGTGCCAGCAGCTTAGGACGACAGGGTCGAGAGCAGTACTTC
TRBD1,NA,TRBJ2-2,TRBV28,CASSTTGYTGELFF,TGTGCCAGCAGTACGACAGGGTACACCGGGGAGCTGTTTTTT
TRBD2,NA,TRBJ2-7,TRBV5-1,CASSLMVTPTSGRSYEQYF,TGCGCCAGCAGCTTGATGGTGACACCTACTAGCGGGAGGTCCTACGAGCAGTACTTC
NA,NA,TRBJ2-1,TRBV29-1,CSVALGGDAGKQFF,TGCAGCGTTGCACTGGGGGGCGATGCGGGGAAGCAGTTCTTC
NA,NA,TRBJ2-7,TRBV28,CASSLAQVPYEQYF,TGTGCCAGCAGTTTAGCGCAGGTACCCTACGAGCAGTACTTC
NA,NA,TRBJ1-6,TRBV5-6,CASSLPLGNSPLHF,TGTGCCAGCAGCTTACCCCTCGGGAATTCACCCCTCCACTTT
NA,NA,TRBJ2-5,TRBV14,CASSPRGTAQETQYF,TGTGCCAGCAGCCCGCGCGGGACGGCGCAAGAGACCCAGTACTTC
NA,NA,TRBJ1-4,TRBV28,CASSSTGPNEKLFF,TGTGCCAGCAGTTCGACAGGTCCAAATGAAAAACTGTTTTTT
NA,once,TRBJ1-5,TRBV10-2,CASSERVLYSNQPQHF,TGCGCCAGCAGTGAGAGGGTGTTATATAGCAATCAGCCCCAGCATTTT
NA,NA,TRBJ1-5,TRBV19,CASSMLVGVSLQPQHF,TGTGCCAGTAGTATGTTAGTCGGGGTTTCGTTGCAGCCCCAGCATTTT
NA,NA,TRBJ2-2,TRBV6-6,CASSTLGVNTGELFF,TGTGCCAGCAGCACCCTGGGGGTGAACACCGGGGAGCTGTTTTTT
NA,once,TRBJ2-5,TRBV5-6,CASSPPGTRETQYF,TGTGCCAGCAGCCCTCCGGGGACACGAGAGACCCAGTACTTC
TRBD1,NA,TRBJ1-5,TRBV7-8,CASSHGPGQGSGQPQHF,TGTGCCAGCAGCCATGGTCCGGGACAGGGGTCTGGACAGCCCCAGCATTTT
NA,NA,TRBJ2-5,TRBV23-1,CASSHCSQETQYF,TGCGCCAGCAGTCATTGCAGTCAAGAGACCCAGTACTTC
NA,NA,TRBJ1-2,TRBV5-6,CASSLGGTGYYGYTF,TGTGCCAGCAGCTTGGGGGGCACAGGGTACTATGGCTACACCTTC
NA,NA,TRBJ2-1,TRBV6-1,CASSGVRGLWSNNEQFF,TGTGCCAGCAGTGGGGTTCGGGGTCTTTGGAGTAACAATGAGCAGTTCTTC
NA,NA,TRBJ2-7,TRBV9,CASSSHTGEVEQYF,TGTGCCAGCAGCTCCCACACAGGGGAGGTCGAGCAGTACTTC
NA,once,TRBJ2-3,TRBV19,CASSVTGTKPHTDTQYF,TGTGCCAGTAGTGTGACCGGGACAAAACCACACACAGATACGCAGTATTTT
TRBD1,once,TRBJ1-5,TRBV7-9,CASSYSYDRGSNQPQHF,TGTGCCAGCAGCTACTCATACGACAGGGGAAGCAATCAGCCCCAGCATTTT
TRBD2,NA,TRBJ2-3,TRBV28,CASLAGGTDTQYF,TGTGCATCCCTAGCGGGGGGCACAGATACGCAGTATTTT
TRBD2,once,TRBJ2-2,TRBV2,CASSGAGFTGELFF,TGTGCCAGCAGTGGAGCGGGGTTCACCGGGGAGCTGTTTTTT
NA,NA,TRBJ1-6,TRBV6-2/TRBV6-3,CASTPGGSYNSPLHF,TGTGCCAGCACCCCAGGAGGCTCCTATAATTCACCCCTCCACTTT
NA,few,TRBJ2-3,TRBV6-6,CASSYETMVQHTQYF,TGTGCCAGCAGTTACGAAACTATGGTCCAACATACGCAGTATTTT
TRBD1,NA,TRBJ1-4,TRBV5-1,CASSLGTGGGKLFF,TGCGCCAGCAGCTTGGGGACAGGGGGCGGAAAACTGTTTTTT
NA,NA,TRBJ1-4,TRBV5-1,CASSYGINEKLFF,TGCGCCAGCAGCTACGGGATTAATGAAAAACTGTTTTTT
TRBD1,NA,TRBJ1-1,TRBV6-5,CASTRARGITEAFF,TGTGCCAGCACCCGGGCCAGGGGGATCACTGAAGCTTTCTTT
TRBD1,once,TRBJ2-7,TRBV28,CASGSGTGYREQYF,TGTGCCAGCGGCTCCGGGACAGGGTACCGCGAGCAGTACTTC
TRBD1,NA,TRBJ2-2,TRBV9,CASSVGTGPTGELFF,TGTGCCAGCAGCGTAGGGACAGGACCCACCGGGGAGCTGTTTTTT
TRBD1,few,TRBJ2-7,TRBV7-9,CASSITGTGVDEQYF,TGTGCCAGCAGCATCACCGGGACAGGGGTCGACGAGCAGTACTTC
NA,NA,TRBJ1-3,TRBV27,CASSRRGREPGNTIYF,TGTGCCAGCAGTCGGAGAGGCAGGGAGCCTGGAAACACCATATATTTT
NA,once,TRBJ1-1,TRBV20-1,CSASRGGSNTEAFF,TGCAGTGCTAGTCGGGGGGGCTCGAACACTGAAGCTTTCTTT
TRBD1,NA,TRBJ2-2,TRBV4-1,CASSQTQGARTGELFF,TGCGCCAGCAGCCAAACTCAGGGGGCCAGGACCGGGGAGCTGTTTTTT
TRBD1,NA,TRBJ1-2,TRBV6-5,CASSFGEGAQIYGYTF,TGTGCCAGCAGTTTTGGCGAGGGGGCCCAGATATATGGCTACACCTTC
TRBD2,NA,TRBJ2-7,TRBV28,CASSLGLAGKVYEQYF,TGTGCCAGCAGTTTAGGACTAGCGGGGAAAGTCTACGAGCAGTACTTC